Shown below are 32 T cell receptor beta chains from a single sample sequenced in a study of T cell responses to AZD1222 COVID-19 vaccine. Clones were sequenced by immunoSEQ multiplex PCR, and TCRdb holds only the in-frame ones, with some missing. The table records approximately 180,000 clones, just under 95% of them present only once. The sequencing used peripheral blood, collected 28 days after the second dose of the MenACWY control vaccine. These TCRs come from an adult who received the MenACWY meningococcal vaccine as a control.

V usage is TRBV29-1 and J usage is TRBJ1-1; 7 bases are a match to TRBD1. J was trimmed by 1 base and V by 7 bases; bases with no gene match: 3. This CDR3 comprises 12 residues. The germline CDR1 and CDR2 sequences are SQVTM and ANQGSEA. CDR3 loop: CSGRTGNTEAFF. CDR3 nucleotide sequence: TGCAGCGGAAGGACAGGGAACACTGAAGCTTTCTTT. Full variable domain (outside the CDR3, taken from reference TRBV29-1 and TRBJ1-1): SAVISQKPSRDICQRGTSLTIQCQVDSQVTMMFWYRQQPGQSLTLIATANQGSEATYESGFVIDKFPISRPNLTFSTLTVSNMSPEDSSIYLCSGRTGNTEAFFGQGTRLTVV.

V usage is TRBV19 and J usage is TRBJ2-7, with TRBD1 matching over 9 bases. Germline V gene data show CDR1 as LNHDA and CDR2 as SQIVND (reference sequence). CDR3 length: 16 residues. Trimming at V came to 4 bases and at J to 6 bases, leaving 13 bases not matched to a gene. In DNA, the CDR3 is TGTGCCAGTAGTACCCGGACAGGGGCGTTGTGGAGCGAGCAGTACTTC. Amino acid sequence: CASSTRTGALWSEQYF.

The V and J genes are TRBV3-1 (or the pseudogene TRBV3-2) and TRBJ1-3; TRBD1 aligns across 10 bases. Per the germline V gene, CDR1 is LGHDT and CDR2 is YNNKEL (reference sequence). This CDR3 has 16 residues. The junction had 2 bases not matched to a gene; V was cut back by 3 bases and J by 0 bases. CDR3 in amino acids: CASSQGTGVSGNTIYF. DNA for the CDR3: TGTGCCAGCAGCCAGGGGACAGGGGTCTCTGGAAACACCATATATTTT.

This rearrangement joins TRBV18 to TRBJ1-1; 7 bases are shared with TRBD1. V lost 5 bases, J lost 1 base, and 4 bases stayed unmatched. The CDR3 loop spans 14 amino acids. CDR1 and CDR2 (germline): KGHSH, LQKENI. The CDR3 nucleotides read TGTGCCAGCTCAACCCAGGGGGGGAACACTGAAGCTTTCTTT. As protein: CASSTQGGNTEAFF. The variable domain in full, completed from reference TRBV18 and TRBJ1-1, reads NAGVMQNPRHLVRRRGQEARLRCSPMKGHSHVYWYRQLPEEGLKFMVYLQKENIIDESGMPKERFSAEFPKEGPSILRIQQVVRGDSAAYFCASSTQGGNTEAFFGQGTRLTVV.

The V and J genes are TRBV3-1 (or the pseudogene TRBV3-2) and TRBJ1-6; TRBD1 agrees at 8 bases. The CDR3 totals 15 residues. V lost 4 bases and J lost 10; bases outside the gene matches: 9. Per the germline V gene, CDR1 is LGHDT and CDR2 is YNNKEL (reference sequence). This CDR3 reads CASSPQDREGSPLHF. CDR3 nucleotides: TGTGCCAGCAGCCCCCAGGACAGGGAAGGCTCACCCCTCCACTTT.

The rearrangement uses TRBV3-1 (or the pseudogene TRBV3-2) and TRBJ2-5; 11 bases are a match to TRBD1. The CDR3 extends over 15 amino acids. Germline-derived CDR1 and CDR2 are LGHDT and YNNKEL (reference sequence). The junction had 2 bases not matched to a gene; V was cut back by 3 bases and J by 2 bases. CDR3 sequence: CASSQGQGEQETQYF. The CDR3 nucleotides read TGTGCCAGCAGCCAGGGACAGGGGGAACAAGAGACCCAGTACTTC.

This clone is a singleton in its sample. This chain connects TRBV27 to TRBJ1-1, with TRBD1 as a possible D gene (6 bases). The V and J ends lost 5 bases and 0 bases respectively, with 13 bases between them. Germline V lookup: CDR1 MNHEY, CDR2 SMNVEV (reference sequence). The CDR3 has 15 amino acids. The CDR3 loop reads CASSMGARLNTEAFF. CDR3 in DNA: TGTGCCAGCAGTATGGGGGCTCGGTTGAACACTGAAGCTTTCTTT.

This chain joins TRBV5-4 and TRBJ2-1; D may correspond to TRBD1 or TRBD2 (6 bases each). CDR1 and CDR2 from the germline V gene are SGHNT and YYREEE (reference sequence). Trimming pared 3 bases from V and 3 bases from J, leaving 13 bases between. The CDR3 loop spans 15 amino acids. The DNA for the CDR3 is TGTGCCAGCAGCTCAGGAGGGGGTGTCTACAATGAGCAGTTCTTC. Translating it yields CASSSGGGVYNEQFF.

The gene calls are TRBV12-3 or TRBV12-4 and TRBJ1-1; D ambiguous. There are 13 residues in the CDR3. Trimming took off 8 bases at V and 1 base at J, with 11 bases between the two ends. The CDR3 region is CASGIDANTEAFF. CDR3 DNA sequence: TGTGCCAGCGGAATCGACGCGAACACTGAAGCTTTCTTT.

The V call is TRBV4-1, the J call TRBJ1-3, with a tentative D call TRBD1 (6 bases). The germline V gene has CDR1 MGHRA and CDR2 YSYEKL. The CDR3 extends over 15 amino acids. V lost 4 bases, J lost 2 bases, and 12 bases lay in between. Written as DNA, the CDR3 is TGCGCCAGCAGCCGGGCAGGGGTGCCTGGAAACACCATATATTTT. Residues: CASSRAGVPGNTIYF.

V and J are TRBV5-6 and TRBJ2-5; weak D call: TRBD2 (6 bases). V lost 1 base to trimming and J lost 0 bases, with 10 bases between them. Germline CDR1 and CDR2: SGHDT and YYEEEE. CDR3 length: 15 residues. The CDR3 here is CASSLYGGNQETQYF. The CDR3 bases are TGTGCCAGCAGCTTGTACGGGGGAAACCAAGAGACCCAGTACTTC.

The rearrangement links TRBV5-1 to TRBJ2-5; 7 bases are a match to TRBD1. The CDR3 consists of 16 residues. CDR1 is SGHRS, CDR2 YFSETQ, per germline. Trimming cost V 0 bases and J 4 bases; bases outside gene matches: 9. CDR3 sequence reads: CASSLDPTGSGETQYF. The CDR3, as DNA: TGCGCCAGCAGCTTGGACCCGACAGGGTCCGGAGAGACCCAGTACTTC. The whole variable domain, remainder taken from reference TRBV5-1 and TRBJ2-5, is KAGVTQTPRYLIKTRGQQVTLSCSPISGHRSVSWYQQTPGQGLQFLFEYFSETQRNKGNFPGRFSGRQFSNSRSEMNVSTLELGDSALYLCASSLDPTGSGETQYFGPGTRLLVL.

V usage is TRBV2 and J usage is TRBJ1-5, with D unresolved. V was shortened by 6 bases and J by 3 bases, with 15 bases between the two germline ends. From germline, CDR1 is SNHLY and CDR2 FYNNEI. This CDR3 has 15 amino acids. CDR3 nucleotides: TGTGCCAGCAGAGCGGAGAGGGCTTACAATCAGCCCCAGCATTTT. Translation: CASRAERAYNQPQHF.

The chain couples TRBV30 to TRBJ1-5; TRBD1 might be the D (6 bases). Trimming removed 0 bases from V and 3 bases from J, with 9 bases in between. The CDR3 has 14 amino acids. CDR1 is GTSNPN, CDR2 SVGIG, per germline (reference sequence). CDR3 in amino acids: CAWSVGAVNQPQHF. The DNA of the CDR3 is TGTGCCTGGAGTGTGGGGGCGGTCAATCAGCCCCAGCATTTT.

J is TRBJ1-1 and V is TRBV19; 7 bases match TRBD1. Per germline, CDR1 LNHDA and CDR2 SQIVND (reference sequence). V gave up 7 bases and J gave up 0 bases; unmatched junction bases: 5. The CDR3 has 14 residues. CDR3 loop: CASKHRGVNTEAFF. The CDR3 region has the DNA TGTGCCAGTAAGCACAGGGGAGTGAACACTGAAGCTTTCTTT.

Only a few counts were recorded for this clone. CDR3 nucleotide sequence: TGTGCCAGCAGCTTACAGGGGGACACTGAAGCTTTCTTT. Encoded protein: CASSLQGDTEAFF. The genes are TRBV11-3 and TRBJ1-1; TRBD1 agrees at 7 bases. CDR1 is SGHNT and CDR2 is YENEEA in the germline V gene. V shed 2 bases and J 3 bases; nucleotides not matched to a gene: 0. The CDR3 covers 13 residues.

The chain joins TRBV20-1 to TRBJ1-1; the D is unclear. The length of the CDR3 is 11 residues. Trimming cost V 7 bases and J 1 base, with 7 bases left between them. Germline loops: CDR1 DFQATT, CDR2 SNEGSKA (reference sequence). The chain's CDR3 is CSGRGNTEAFF. CDR3 bases: TGCAGTGGTCGGGGGAACACTGAAGCTTTCTTT.

The genes are TRBV4-2 and TRBJ1-6; the D gene is possibly TRBD1 (6 bases). The germline gives CDR1 LGHNA, CDR2 YNFKEQ. The CDR3 spans 14 residues. V was shortened by 0 bases and J by 11 bases, with 11 bases between the two germline ends. As DNA, the CDR3 is TGTGCCAGCAGCCAAGAGGGGGCTAGGACACCCCTCCACTTT. It codes for CASSQEGARTPLHF.

The chain recombines TRBV15 with TRBJ1-6; D is ambiguous. The CDR3 has 12 residues. Germline V gives CDR1 LNHNV, CDR2 YYDKDF (reference sequence). Trimming pared 3 bases from V and 7 bases from J, leaving 4 bases between. CDR3: CATSRQNSPLHF. The CDR3 coding sequence is TGTGCCACCAGCAGGCAGAATTCACCCCTCCACTTT.

V usage is TRBV7-9 and J usage is TRBJ1-1, with D perhaps TRBD1 (5 bases). The CDR3 totals 12 residues. The V end was cut by 6 bases, the J end by 4 bases, with 9 bases between. The germline V gene has CDR1 SEHNR and CDR2 FQNEAQ (reference sequence). The DNA for the CDR3 is TGTGCCAGCAGACCGGGGGGCACTGAAGCTTTCTTT. Translation: CASRPGGTEAFF.

Notes on this clone: This CDR3 is also generated by other DNA sequences in the sample. The chain uses TRBV19 and TRBJ1-1; 7 bases map to TRBD1. The CDR3 contains 14 residues. From germline, CDR1 is LNHDA and CDR2 SQIVND (reference sequence). V lost 3 bases, J lost 0 bases, and 1 base stayed unmatched. CDR3 residues: CASSIGQVNTEAFF. The DNA of the CDR3 is TGTGCCAGTAGTATCGGACAGGTGAACACTGAAGCTTTCTTT.

The chain combines TRBV6-5 with TRBJ2-3; 7 bases are shared with TRBD1. This CDR3 is built from 13 residues. Germline values: CDR1 MNHEY, CDR2 SVGAGI. Unmatched junction bases numbered 8, after V lost 6 bases and J lost 8 bases. CDR3: CASRVQGLGTQYF. The CDR3 nucleotides read TGTGCCAGCAGGGTACAGGGGTTGGGTACGCAGTATTTT.

V gene TRBV18 combines with J gene TRBJ2-5; the match to TRBD2 covers 14 bases. Germline CDR1 and CDR2: KGHSH and LQKENI. V was clipped by 6 bases and J by 7 bases; unmatched bases: 13. There are 17 residues in the CDR3. In nucleotides, the CDR3 is TGTGCCAGCTCCCCCGGACTAGCGGGGGGCGGCTTGGGGACCCAGTACTTC. Protein sequence: CASSPGLAGGGLGTQYF. The full variable domain, completed using reference TRBV18 and TRBJ2-5, is NAGVMQNPRHLVRRRGQEARLRCSPMKGHSHVYWYRQLPEEGLKFMVYLQKENIIDESGMPKERFSAEFPKEGPSILRIQQVVRGDSAAYFCASSPGLAGGGLGTQYFGPGTRLLVL.

The rearrangement joins TRBV6-5 to TRBJ2-3; 9 positions match TRBD2. This CDR3 region has 15 residues. The germline gives CDR1 MNHEY, CDR2 SVGAGI. V trimming: 4 bases; J trimming: 4 bases; junction bases outside the gene matches: 6. The CDR3 sequence is CASSLNSGGADTQYF. The CDR3 nucleotides are TGTGCCAGCAGTTTAAATAGCGGGGGCGCAGATACGCAGTATTTT.

The DNA of the CDR3 is TGTGCCGCACGGAGGTACCAAGAGACCCAGTACTTC. Translating it yields CAARRYQETQYF. The chain recombines TRBV6-6 with TRBJ2-5, with a possible D match to TRBD2 (5 bases). The V end lost 11 bases, the J end lost 0 bases, and 10 bases lay between the germline ends. Per germline, CDR1 MNHNY and CDR2 SVGAGI (reference sequence). The CDR3 is made up of 12 amino acids.

This rearrangement joins TRBV6-5 to TRBJ2-3; 7 bases fit TRBD1. The ends lost 6 bases at V and 2 bases at J; junction bases unmatched: 8. Germline V gives CDR1 MNHEY, CDR2 SVGAGI. The CDR3 runs 15 residues. The CDR3 coding sequence is TGTGCCAGCAGGTACCAACAGGGGACCACAGATACGCAGTATTTT. It specifies CASRYQQGTTDTQYF.

This chain links TRBV3-1 (or the pseudogene TRBV3-2) with TRBJ2-2; a possible D gene is TRBD2 (5 bases). Trimming removed 4 bases at V and 7 bases at J, with 13 bases between. The V gene's germline CDR1 is LGHDT and CDR2 YNNKEL (reference sequence). The CDR3 covers 14 residues. As DNA, the CDR3 is TGTGCCAGCAGCCCAAGGCCAGGAGGCGGGGAGCTGTTTTTT. Translated: CASSPRPGGGELFF.

The chain recombines TRBV5-1 with TRBJ2-1, with 9 bases identical to TRBD2. The CDR3 length is 14 residues. After removal of 3 bases from V and 6 bases from J, the junction contained 4 bases not matched to a gene. Looked up from germline, CDR1 is SGHRS and CDR2 is YFSETQ. The CDR3 nucleotides read TGCGCCAGCAGCTGGGGGACTAGCCCCAATGAGCAGTTCTTC. Its protein product is CASSWGTSPNEQFF.

V gene TRBV30 combines with J gene TRBJ1-5; D remains unclear. The CDR3 spans 13 residues. Trimming cost V 2 bases and J 2 bases, with 7 bases left between them. The germline V gene has CDR1 GTSNPN and CDR2 SVGIG (reference sequence). The CDR3 spells CAWSRRGNQPQHF. In nucleotides, the CDR3 is TGTGCCTGGAGTAGGAGGGGCAATCAGCCCCAGCATTTT. Drawing the rest from reference TRBV30 and TRBJ1-5, the complete variable domain is SQTIHQWPATLVQPVGSPLSLECTVEGTSNPNLYWYRQAAGRGLQLLFYSVGIGQISSEVPQNLSASRPQDRQFILSSKKLLLSDSGFYLCAWSRRGNQPQHFGDGTRLSIL.

V gene TRBV30 combines with J gene TRBJ1-4, with D unclear. The V gene's germline CDR1 is GTSNPN and CDR2 SVGIG (reference sequence). Trimming stripped 5 bases from V and 2 bases from J, with 24 bases between. The CDR3 consists of 18 residues. This CDR3 reads CAWAPMGVAAGTNEKLFF. CDR3 coding DNA: TGTGCCTGGGCCCCCATGGGAGTTGCCGCCGGGACTAATGAAAAACTGTTTTTT. Full variable domain (rest looked up from reference TRBV30 and TRBJ1-4): SQTIHQWPATLVQPVGSPLSLECTVEGTSNPNLYWYRQAAGRGLQLLFYSVGIGQISSEVPQNLSASRPQDRQFILSSKKLLLSDSGFYLCAWAPMGVAAGTNEKLFFGSGTQLSVL.

The genes are TRBV5-1 and TRBJ1-3; no definite D call. Germline V gene sequence: CDR1 SGHRS, CDR2 YFSETQ. This CDR3 is built from 16 residues. Deletions cut 4 bases from V and 3 bases from J, with 17 bases between. The CDR3 nucleotides read TGCGCCAGCAGCCCGTTAAATCAAGGAGGTGGAAACACCATATATTTT. It translates to CASSPLNQGGGNTIYF.

This clone was counted once. The chain employs TRBV19 and TRBJ2-1; 8 bases map to TRBD1. With 1 base clipped from V and 1 base from J, the junction kept 0 bases outside the gene matches. The V gene's germline CDR1 is LNHDA and CDR2 SQIVND (reference sequence). The CDR3 contains 15 residues. The CDR3, as DNA: TGTGCCAGTAGTATAGGACAGGGGTCCTACAATGAGCAGTTCTTC. This encodes CASSIGQGSYNEQFF.